This T cell receptor beta chain was retrieved from a study of T cells in Graves' hyperthyroidism and ophthalmopathy (dated by TCRdb to about 2019). Describing the broader study: Peripheral blood samples were taken at initial diagnosis, before any treatment was given. An independent validation cohort of around 19 hyperthyroidism patients and approximately 16 patients who later progressed to ophthalmopathy tested prospective prediction of ophthalmopathy. To identify distinguishing TCR V-J signatures, a discovery cohort of about 100 patients was used, comprising some 45 with Graves' ophthalmopathy and 57 with stable Graves' hyperthyroidism. TCR Vbeta CDR3 sequencing of 130 to 150 peripheral blood samples (roughly 41 ophthalmopathy, 75 to 80 hyperthyroidism and some 17 progressor patients) is reported in the paper. In about 6 Graves' hyperthyroidism patients, the study also compared T-cell repertoires from thyroid tissue with T-cell repertoires from blood. Once sampling was done, hyperthyroidism patients were given methimazole at a starting dose of 30 mg daily, whereas ophthalmopathy patients were given high-dose intravenous methylprednisolone. The roughly 91 discovery patients were randomly divided into training and test sets at a 7:3 ratio. Study-wide findings and limitations: Sample size was not statistically predetermined, and blinding of investigators to group allocation was not performed. Most expanded thyroid clonotypes (frequency above 0.001) were also detected in blood, suggesting blood repertoires may reflect thyroid immune responses. In validation, progression to ophthalmopathy was predicted by the model with 65% to 71% sensitivity and 72.22% specificity, a median of about 6.4 months before onset. A 13 V-J signature model separated ophthalmopathy from stable hyperthyroidism, with 87.88% sensitivity and 81.08% specificity in cross-validation and 80%/75% in testing.

Moderately to severely active disease, a Clinical Activity Score of at least 3, a NOSPECS grade of at least 4, and a duration under 3 months were present in ophthalmopathy patients. Patients with uncontrolled infections, other autoimmune diseases, pregnancy or lactation were excluded. Diagnoses relied on clinical symptoms, serum thyroxine and TRAb, thyroid ultrasound and orbital computed tomography. Ficoll-Paque density gradient centrifugation was used to isolate PBMCs from approximately 10 ml of fresh peripheral blood. Total RNA was extracted with Trizol reagent, and quality was checked on an Agilent 2100 Bioanalyzer. This clonotype came up many times. Its recognized antigen is unknown. There are no base qualities to consult, and no much larger clone falls within one base. The TCR beta CDR3 regions were amplified from RNA transcripts. The first round of RT-PCR for the TCR CDR3 was performed with the HTBI primer set and the Qiagen OneStep RT-PCR kit. Libraries were constructed in a second round of multiplex PCR, after which size selection and purification were carried out. Paired-end sequencing of the libraries was performed with 100 bp reads on an Illumina HiSeq2000. Turning to the authors' computational methods: SOAPnuke was used to process the raw data, removing reads that contained adapters or uncalled bases, had a mean Phred below 15, or lacked an exact match to the constant primer or identifier. High-quality paired reads were merged with COPE v1.2.5, and unique nucleotide sequences were defined as clonotypes. MiTCR v1.1 was used to align clonotypes to the IMGT TRBV, TRBD and TRBJ reference segments. Only V-J combinations with frequency above 0.0001, covering approximately 99% of repertoires, were analysed. A TCS score was defined as the ratio between F50 (clonal expansion) and ExV (chaos), using BLOSUM62-based TCRdist between CDR3 peptides within each V-J. Welch's t-statistics and random forest reduced around 550 V-J features to about 12, which were used in a naive Bayes classifier (R e1071). TCRdb reworked the public reads: Q25 trimming with fastp, MiXCR clone assembly, productive beta chains retained. Duplicate CDR3 protein sequences are folded into a single record with the most common DNA and genes. The V and J calls shown here were made by TCRdb, not taken from the authors' results. For this sample the table gives 500,000 to 800,000 distinct CDR3 sequences, of which more than 14% were detected only once. The top ten hold roughly an eighth of the sample.

The CDR1 and CDR2 encoded by the germline V gene are SGHVS and FQNEAQ. The CDR3 holds 13 amino acids from the cysteine to the phenylalanine. CDR3 DNA is the only sequence kept; it has 39 bases, read in frame from the first base. V is reduced by 4 bases and J by 1 base, leaving a spacing of 8 bases between them. The chain is assembled from TRBV7-8 and TRBJ2-7; there is no confident call for the D gene. The source is a woman between 50 and 59 years old with Graves' ophthalmopathy. Sequencing input: blood. The CDR3 here reads CASSSTSSYEQYF. The DNA sequence follows: TGTGCCAGCAGCTCAACTTCTTCCTACGAGCAGTACTTC.